This TCR beta chain emerged from a study of cytomegalovirus exposure and HLA in healthy donors. General study findings and limits: A highly shared variant cluster was judged a likely technical artifact.

Germline values: CDR1 MDHEN, CDR2 SYDVKM. This CDR3 spans 14 amino acids. The junction had 5 bases not matched to a gene; V was cut back by 6 bases and J by 0 bases. Samples came from healthy bone marrow donors. PCR involved 60 Vbeta and 13 Jbeta primers. This table comes from immunoSEQ multiplex PCR, and its TCRdb copy is limited to in-frame clones, with some not included. The sample lists fewer than 130,000 clones; roughly 80% were seen once. With regard to this clone: Antigen unknown.

The TCR originated in a female donor in good health and CMV-seropositive. The sample comprised PBMCs. The chain couples TRBV28 to TRBJ2-7, with TRBD1 identical over 7 bases. Here the CDR3 DNA reads TGTGCCAGCAGCACCAGGGGGACCTCCTACGAGCAGTACTTC. Protein product: CASSTRGTSYEQYF.